This entry concerns a single T cell receptor (beta chain). Trimming left V 3 bases short and J 0 bases short, with 8 bases between. This CDR3 is built from 14 residues. Germline V lookup: CDR1 MDHEN, CDR2 SYDVKM. The source of the sample is a study of OX40 agonist ivuxolimab in advanced cancers. Study-wide background: Patients received the agonistic anti-OX40 (CD134) antibody ivuxolimab. A partial response was reached by three patients: one with hepatocellular carcinoma and two with cutaneous melanoma.

Libraries were prepared by immunoSEQ multiplex PCR; TCRdb keeps only in-frame clonotypes and omits some of them. The repertoire holds about 12,000 clones, with roughly three quarters as singletons. The source was CD4+ or CD8+ T cells sorted from blood, collected in a trial of the OX40 agonist ivuxolimab. V is TRBV28 and J is TRBJ1-1; D unclear. The TCR originated in an adult with an advanced solid tumor such as melanoma, head and neck, liver or kidney cancer. CDR3 nucleotides: TGTGCCAGCAGTTTGCGCGGATTGAACACTGAAGCTTTCTTT. Translating it yields CASSLRGLNTEAFF.